A selection of T cell receptor beta chains follows, all from one sample in a study of a mutant IDH1 vaccine in newly diagnosed glioma. The method was immunoSEQ multiplex PCR; TCRdb's version includes in-frame clones alone and lacks a portion of them. The sample records tens of thousands of clones, 80% being singletons. Their recognized antigens are unknown. Sequences were derived from PBMCs, sampled from a glioma patient whose treatment included an IDH1 peptide vaccine. The receptors were sampled from a middle-aged man with glioma. CDR3s include the opening cysteine and the closing phenylalanine or tryptophan. D genes are given only for firm matches. Only some rows state a clone size, as once, few, many or a class for expanded clones.

TRBJ2-5,NA,NA,12,TRBV2,TGTGCCAGCAGGAGGGAAGGGGAGACCCAGTACTTC,CASRREGETQYF
TRBJ2-2,NA,NA,15,TRBV27,TGTGCCAGCAGTTGGGGAATGGGGAACACCGGGGAGCTGTTTTTT,CASSWGMGNTGELFF
TRBJ2-5,NA,NA,13,TRBV5-1,TGCGCCAGCAGCTTGAAAGGGAGGGAGACCCAGTACTTC,CASSLKGRETQYF
TRBJ1-4,NA,TRBD1,14,TRBV6-5,TGTGCCAGCAGGCGGACAGGCACTAATGAAAAACTGTTTTTT,CASRRTGTNEKLFF
TRBJ1-5,NA,NA,15,TRBV6-1,TGTGCCAGCAGTGAACAGGGAGGAAACCATCAGCCCCAGCATTTT,CASSEQGGNHQPQHF
TRBJ2-5,medium-sized,NA,11,TRBV5-4,TGTGCCAGCAGCTGGCAACAGACCCAGTACTTC,CASSWQQTQYF
TRBJ2-2,many,NA,15,TRBV6-6,TGTGCCAGCAGTTACGGGGGGCTCGACACCGGGGAGCTGTTTTTT,CASSYGGLDTGELFF
TRBJ2-3,NA,NA,14,TRBV6-1,TGTGCCAGCAAGGAGGGGATCTACACAGATACGCAGTATTTT,CASKEGIYTDTQYF
TRBJ1-2,once,TRBD1,15,TRBV6-5,TGTGCCAGCAGTTTCATCGACAGGGGGGACTATGGCTACACCTTC,CASSFIDRGDYGYTF
TRBJ1-1,NA,NA,15,TRBV6-5,TGTGCCAGCAGCCTGGAACCAGTGGGGGACACTGAAGCTTTCTTT,CASSLEPVGDTEAFF
TRBJ2-5,NA,NA,13,TRBV30,TGTGCCTGGAGCGCCGGGATTCAAGAGACCCAGTACTTC,CAWSAGIQETQYF
TRBJ2-1,NA,NA,11,TRBV5-1,TGCGCCAGCAGCTTGGGTTCCCAAGCGTTCTTC,CASSLGSQAFF
TRBJ1-1,NA,NA,17,TRBV18,TGTGCCAGCTCACCGTCGAGGGGTGGACGAGAAGGCACTGAAGCTTTCTTT,CASSPSRGGREGTEAFF
TRBJ2-3,NA,NA,14,TRBV15,TGTGCCACCAGCAGAGATCTCAGCACAGATACGCAGTATTTT,CATSRDLSTDTQYF
TRBJ2-7,NA,TRBD2,14,TRBV13,TGTGCCAGCAGCCAGCCTAGCGGGGGGAGGGAGCAGTACTTC,CASSQPSGGREQYF
TRBJ2-5,NA,TRBD2,15,TRBV4-1,TGCGCCAGCAGCCAAAGGGCGGGGGGGCCAGAGACCCAGTACTTC,CASSQRAGGPETQYF
TRBJ2-7,NA,NA,15,TRBV4-1,TGCGCCAGCAGCCAATTGTCCAGCTCCTCCTACGAGCAGTACTTC,CASSQLSSSSYEQYF
TRBJ1-4,NA,NA,14,TRBV7-9,TGTGCCAGCAGCTTGGAGGGGTACGGTGAAAAACTGTTTTTT,CASSLEGYGEKLFF
TRBJ2-7,NA,TRBD1,13,TRBV2,TGTGCCATCCGGACAGGGCACCCCTACGAGCAGTACTTC,CAIRTGHPYEQYF
TRBJ1-6,NA,NA,14,TRBV27,TGTGCCAGCAGGAAGACAGGAGAGAATTCACCCCTCCACTTT,CASRKTGENSPLHF
TRBJ1-5,NA,NA,16,TRBV7-8,TGTGCCAGCAGCTTAGCCGCGGGGGCCTTAAATCAGCCCCAGCATTTT,CASSLAAGALNQPQHF
TRBJ1-3,NA,NA,15,TRBV7-7,TGTGCTAGCAGCTTAGAATGGGGTACTGGAAACACCATATATTTT,CASSLEWGTGNTIYF
TRBJ1-2,NA,NA,13,TRBV9,TGTGCCAGCAGCTCCAAAGGGTTCTATGGCTACACCTTC,CASSSKGFYGYTF
TRBJ1-5,NA,TRBD1,15,TRBV6-6,TGTGCCAGCAGCCTAAGACAGGGCGGGAGTCAGCCCCAGCATTTT,CASSLRQGGSQPQHF
TRBJ2-1,few,TRBD1,13,TRBV7-7,TGTGCCATATCGGGACAGGGGCCGGGTGAGCAGTTCTTC,CAISGQGPGEQFF
TRBJ1-2,NA,NA,14,TRBV2,TGTGCCAGCAGTGACGGGTCGGGGAGCTATGGCTACACCTTC,CASSDGSGSYGYTF
TRBJ2-3,NA,NA,12,TRBV18,TGTGCCAGCTCATTCACCACAGATACGCAGTATTTT,CASSFTTDTQYF
TRBJ1-5,NA,NA,12,TRBV29-1,TGCAGCGTTGGGGGGGGTTCACAGCCCCAGCATTTT,CSVGGGSQPQHF
TRBJ2-5,NA,NA,15,TRBV7-9,TGTGCCAGCAGCTTGGGACTGGCAACCCAAGAGACCCAGTACTTC,CASSLGLATQETQYF
TRBJ2-1,NA,NA,13,TRBV9,TGTGCCAGCAGCGTGGGGGGTTGGGGTGAGCAGTTCTTC,CASSVGGWGEQFF
TRBJ2-1,NA,TRBD2,13,TRBV30,TGTGCCTGGAGTATAGCGGGGGAAGGCCTCTGGTTCTTC,CAWSIAGEGLWFF
TRBJ1-4,NA,TRBD1,16,TRBV29-1,TGCAGCGCCGCCGGGACAGGAGATGCAACTAATGAAAAACTGTTTTTT,CSAAGTGDATNEKLFF
TRBJ2-1,NA,NA,14,TRBV4-1,TGCGCCAGCAGCCCCGTGGCTAGCGACCATGAGCAGTTCTTC,CASSPVASDHEQFF
TRBJ1-2,NA,TRBD1,16,TRBV18,TGTGCCAGCTCGCCGGGACAGGGGGGGAATTTCTATGGCTACACCTTC,CASSPGQGGNFYGYTF
TRBJ2-3,NA,NA,15,TRBV5-1,TGCGCCAGCAGCTTGGCTCTAGCCGTGACAGATACGCAGTATTTT,CASSLALAVTDTQYF
TRBJ2-7,NA,NA,13,TRBV7-9,TGTGCCAGCAGCCCGGATGGGAACTACGAGCAGTACTTC,CASSPDGNYEQYF
TRBJ1-6,NA,NA,15,TRBV30,TGTGCCTGGAGTTCCGACCACTCCTATAATTCACCCCTCCACTTT,CAWSSDHSYNSPLHF
TRBJ1-6,NA,TRBD1,14,TRBV28,TGTGCCAGCAGTCCGGGACAGGGAAATTCACCCCTCCACTTT,CASSPGQGNSPLHF
TRBJ2-2,many,TRBD2,16,TRBV2,TGTGCCAGCAGTTCGTTGGGACTAGCGGAAACCGGGGAGCTGTTTTTT,CASSSLGLAETGELFF
TRBJ1-4,few,TRBD1,12,TRBV6-5,TGTGCCAGCAGTAAGACAGGGGGAAAACTGTTTTTT,CASSKTGGKLFF
TRBJ1-4,NA,NA,11,TRBV29-1,TGCAGCGGCAGGATTAATGAAAAACTGTTTTTT,CSGRINEKLFF
TRBJ2-7,NA,NA,13,TRBV6-1,TGTGCCAGCAGTGGGACAGTCTCCTACGAGCAGTACTTC,CASSGTVSYEQYF
TRBJ2-3,NA,NA,14,TRBV11-3,TGTGCCAGCAGCCCGGCGGGCCCACCAGATACGCAGTATTTT,CASSPAGPPDTQYF
TRBJ2-5,NA,NA,15,TRBV15,TGTGCCACCAGCAGAGGGGGGCAGTCGGGAGAGACCCAGTACTTC,CATSRGGQSGETQYF
TRBJ2-5,NA,NA,14,TRBV29-1,TGCAGCGTTGAACCGAGACTGCTCCAAGAGACCCAGTACTTC,CSVEPRLLQETQYF
TRBJ2-2,NA,NA,13,TRBV4-1,TGCGCCAGCAGCCGGCAGAACACCGGGGAGCTGTTTTTT,CASSRQNTGELFF
TRBJ1-2,NA,NA,14,TRBV2,TGTGCCAGCTTGCTTATAGTGGGTTTCTATGGCTACACCTTC,CASLLIVGFYGYTF
TRBJ2-3,NA,NA,15,TRBV5-1,TGCGCCAGCAGCTTGGGTTGGGGCTTCACAGATACGCAGTATTTT,CASSLGWGFTDTQYF
TRBJ2-1,NA,NA,15,TRBV19,TGTGCCAGTACCGGGAGGGCAGGGGGAGAGGGTGAGCAGTTCTTC,CASTGRAGGEGEQFF
TRBJ2-5,NA,NA,11,TRBV20-1,TGCAGTGCGACCCCTTGGGAGACCCAGTACTTC,CSATPWETQYF
TRBJ1-6,NA,NA,15,TRBV7-2,TGTGCCAGCAGCTTCCATGAGGGACCCGGATCACCCCTCCACTTT,CASSFHEGPGSPLHF
TRBJ1-2,NA,NA,14,TRBV7-2,TGTGCCAGCAGCTTAATGCCAGGGCCCTATGGCTACACCTTC,CASSLMPGPYGYTF
TRBJ2-2,NA,NA,11,TRBV7-6,TGTGCCAGCAGCTTCGCCGGGGAGCTGTTTTTT,CASSFAGELFF
TRBJ1-2,NA,TRBD1,10,TRBV29-1,TGCAGCGTTCACAGGGGTGGCTACACCTTC,CSVHRGGYTF
TRBJ2-5,medium-sized,TRBD1,15,TRBV7-9,TGTGCCAGCAGCTCCGGGACAGGGGCGTTGGAGACCCAGTACTTC,CASSSGTGALETQYF
TRBJ1-6,few,TRBD1,14,TRBV11-2,TGTGCCAGCACCGAGGACAGGGGACGTTCACCCCTCCACTTT,CASTEDRGRSPLHF
TRBJ1-2,once,NA,15,TRBV6-6,TGTGCCAGCAGCCCCTACAGGGCCGCCAACTATGGCTACACCTTC,CASSPYRAANYGYTF
TRBJ1-4,NA,NA,12,TRBV29-1,TGCAGCTTTAGGGCCCCGAATGAAAAACTGTTTTTT,CSFRAPNEKLFF
TRBJ2-7,NA,NA,17,TRBV10-3,TGTGCCATCAGTGAGTCGGGGGACCACCGGCTGGGTTACGAGCAGTACTTC,CAISESGDHRLGYEQYF
TRBJ2-5,NA,NA,15,TRBV19,TGTGCCAGTAGTATTGTTTCAGGGGGGAAAGAGACCCAGTACTTC,CASSIVSGGKETQYF